These 12 T cell receptor beta chains were sequenced from one sample in a study of cytotoxic CD8 clonotypes in ibrutinib-treated CLL. Method: immunoSEQ multiplex PCR; TCRdb's copy keeps in-frame clones and lacks some. Found here are about 39,000 clones, 65% to 70% of them singletons; the top ten hold 7%. The source was PBMCs, collected at disease progression, from a patient treated with ibrutinib. All receptors come from a human donor with chronic lymphocytic leukemia.

This clone was observed a handful of times. The chain couples TRBV5-1 to TRBJ2-5; D is unclear. CDR1 is SGHRS and CDR2 is YFSETQ in the germline V gene. This CDR3 spans 11 amino acids. V was clipped by 3 bases and J by 4 bases, with 4 bases between them. The CDR3 loop is CASSSRETQYF. The CDR3 nucleotides are TGCGCCAGCAGCTCGAGAGAGACCCAGTACTTC. The whole variable domain, filled in from reference TRBV5-1 and TRBJ2-5, reads KAGVTQTPRYLIKTRGQQVTLSCSPISGHRSVSWYQQTPGQGLQFLFEYFSETQRNKGNFPGRFSGRQFSNSRSEMNVSTLELGDSALYLCASSSRETQYFGPGTRLLVL.

V usage is TRBV6-5 and J usage is TRBJ2-7, with 7 bases matching TRBD2. This CDR3 region has 11 residues. The V segment lost 7 bases and the J segment 7 bases; nucleotides outside the gene matches: 4. The germline V gene encodes CDR1 MNHEY and CDR2 SVGAGI. The CDR3 bases are TGTGCCAGCACCCGGGGGGTGGAGCAGTACTTC. Translating it yields CASTRGVEQYF.

The chain joins TRBV27 to TRBJ2-2; D is undetermined. Trimming cost V 6 bases and J 8 bases, with 7 bases left between them. The CDR3 totals 11 residues. CDR1 is MNHEY and CDR2 is SMNVEV in the germline V gene (reference sequence). The CDR3 protein is CASRGWGELFF. CDR3 nucleotide sequence: TGTGCCAGCAGGGGGTGGGGGGAGCTGTTTTTT.

The chain uses TRBV28 and TRBJ2-4, with D possibly TRBD2 on 5 matching bases. Between the trimmed V and J ends, which lost 6 bases and 4 bases, there was a span of 10 bases. The CDR3 length is 13 residues. CDR1 and CDR2 from the germline V gene are MDHEN and SYDVKM. The DNA for the CDR3 is TGTGCCAGCAGCTGGACTGGGAAAAACATTCAGTACTTC. Protein: CASSWTGKNIQYF. The whole variable domain, remainder taken from reference TRBV28 and TRBJ2-4, is DVKVTQSSRYLVKRTGEKVFLECVQDMDHENMFWYRQDPGLGLRLIYFSYDVKMKEKGDIPEGYSVSREKKERFSLILESASTNQTSMYLCASSWTGKNIQYFGAGTRLSVL.

The rearrangement uses TRBV27 and TRBJ2-1, with TRBD2 identical over 11 bases. Germline V CDR1 and CDR2: MNHEY, SMNVEV (reference sequence). The CDR3 is 14 residues long. With V trimmed by 5 bases and J by 6 bases, 3 bases remained unmatched. CDR3 nucleotides: TGTGCCAGCAGTCCTGGACTAGCGGGCAATGAGCAGTTCTTC. Translated, it gives CASSPGLAGNEQFF.

The V call is TRBV5-1, the J call TRBJ2-7; D assignment may be TRBD1 or TRBD2 (5 bases each). Trimming took off 0 bases at V and 0 bases at J, with 7 bases between the two ends. Germline loops: CDR1 SGHRS, CDR2 YFSETQ. This CDR3 spans 14 amino acids. For the CDR3, the DNA is TGCGCCAGCAGCTTGGGGGACGGCTCCTACGAGCAGTACTTC. It codes for CASSLGDGSYEQYF.

This clone is medium-sized by share. The chain's CDR3 is CASSEHRGGGYTF. CDR3 sequence (DNA): TGTGCCAGCAGCGAACACCGAGGAGGTGGCTACACCTTC. The rearrangement uses TRBV11-2 and TRBJ1-2, with D hard to call. The CDR3 contains 13 residues. CDR1 is SGHAT, CDR2 FQNNGV, per germline. Deletions cut 5 bases from V and 7 bases from J, with 14 bases between.

This clone was observed at least ten times. The rearrangement links TRBV5-1 to TRBJ2-5; 11 nucleotides match TRBD2. This CDR3 has 15 residues. V trimming: 5 bases; J trimming: 0 bases; junction bases outside the gene matches: 3. CDR1 SGHRS and CDR2 YFSETQ come from the germline V gene. The CDR3 loop is CASSKTSGNQETQYF. CDR3 coding DNA: TGCGCCAGCAGTAAGACTAGCGGGAACCAAGAGACCCAGTACTTC. Complete variable domain (other parts from reference TRBV5-1 and TRBJ2-5): KAGVTQTPRYLIKTRGQQVTLSCSPISGHRSVSWYQQTPGQGLQFLFEYFSETQRNKGNFPGRFSGRQFSNSRSEMNVSTLELGDSALYLCASSKTSGNQETQYFGPGTRLLVL.

This rearrangement joins TRBV7-9 to TRBJ2-1; the D gene is possibly TRBD2 (6 bases). V gave up 6 bases and J gave up 7 bases, with 13 bases separating them. The CDR3 length is 13 residues. The germline CDR1 and CDR2 sequences are SEHNR and FQNEAQ (reference sequence). CDR3 DNA: TGTGCCAGCAGAACCTGGGGAGGAAATGAGCAGTTCTTC. Translation: CASRTWGGNEQFF.

This rearrangement joins TRBV6-5 to TRBJ1-5; D perhaps matches TRBD1 (6 bases). V lost 0 bases and J 6 bases, leaving 12 bases between the germline ends. Germline lookup yields CDR1 MNHEY and CDR2 SVGAGI. CDR3 length equals 15 residues. In nucleotides, the CDR3 is TGTGCCAGCAGTTACTCGTCCCTAGGGGGTCAGCCCCAGCATTTT. Translated: CASSYSSLGGQPQHF.

V gene TRBV6-6 combines with J gene TRBJ2-3; D is perhaps TRBD2 (6 bases). The CDR3 sequence is 15 residues long. V was trimmed by 3 bases and J by 4 bases, leaving 14 bases between them. Germline CDR1 MNHNY, CDR2 SVGAGI (reference sequence). Here the CDR3 DNA reads TGTGCCAGCAGTTATCTGGGCGGGACCTCAGATACGCAGTATTTT. It is translated as CASSYLGGTSDTQYF.

This chain connects TRBV14 to TRBJ2-3; the match to TRBD2 covers 8 bases. Per the germline V gene, CDR1 is SGHDN and CDR2 is FVKESK. Germline trimming cut 0 bases from V and 0 bases from J; bases unmatched to any gene: 5. The CDR3 spans 17 residues. The CDR3 protein is CASSQDRGGASTDTQYF. CDR3 DNA sequence: TGTGCCAGCAGCCAAGATCGGGGGGGTGCTAGCACAGATACGCAGTATTTT.